The source of this T cell receptor beta chain is a study of high-grade serous ovarian cancer treatment subgroups. Broader study findings: Spatial context was lost because tumors were sequenced in bulk.

Assay used: immunoSEQ multiplex PCR; TCRdb lists only in-frame clones, some missing. In the table there are 930 or so clones, 60% to 75% of which are singletons. A word on this clone: Its antigen is currently unknown.

Tumor samples were obtained before definitive surgery or chemotherapy. CDR3 size: 12 residues. Per the germline V gene, CDR1 is SGHTA and CDR2 is FQGNSA. V lost 1 base to trimming and J lost 7 bases, with 4 bases between them. Sequencing input: tumor tissue. V usage is TRBV7-2 and J usage is TRBJ2-2, with no clear D. This TCR came from a human donor with high-grade serous ovarian cancer. DNA for the CDR3: TGTGCCAGCAGCTTAGGGCTCGGGGAGCTGTTTTTT. As protein: CASSLGLGELFF.